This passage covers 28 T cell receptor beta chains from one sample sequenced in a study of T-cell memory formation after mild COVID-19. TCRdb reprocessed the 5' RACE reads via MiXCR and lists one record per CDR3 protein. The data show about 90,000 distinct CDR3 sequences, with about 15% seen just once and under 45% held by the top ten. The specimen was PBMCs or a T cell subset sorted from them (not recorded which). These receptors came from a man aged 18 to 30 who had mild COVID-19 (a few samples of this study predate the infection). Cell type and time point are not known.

CDR3 protein: CASSRGGHEQFF. CDR3 DNA: TGTGCCAGCAGCCGCGGGGGGCATGAGCAGTTCTTC. The rearrangement links TRBV13 to TRBJ2-1; 8 nucleotides align to TRBD2. Germline CDR1 reads PRHDT; CDR2 reads FYEKMQ (reference sequence). The CDR3 is 12 amino acids. The V segment lost 5 bases and the J segment 8 bases; nucleotides outside the gene matches: 2. Variable domain in full (rest from reference TRBV13 and TRBJ2-1): AAGVIQSPRHLIKEKRETATLKCYPIPRHDTVYWYQQGPGQDPQFLISFYEKMQSDKGSIPDRFSAQQFSDYHSELNMSSLELGDSALYFCASSRGGHEQFFGPGTRLTVL.

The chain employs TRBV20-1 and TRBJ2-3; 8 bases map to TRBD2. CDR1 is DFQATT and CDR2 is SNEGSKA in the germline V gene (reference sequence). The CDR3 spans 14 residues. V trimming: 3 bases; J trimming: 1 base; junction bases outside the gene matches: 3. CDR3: CSARRGAGTDTQYF. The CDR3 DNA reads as TGCAGTGCTAGGCGGGGGGCGGGCACAGATACGCAGTATTTT.

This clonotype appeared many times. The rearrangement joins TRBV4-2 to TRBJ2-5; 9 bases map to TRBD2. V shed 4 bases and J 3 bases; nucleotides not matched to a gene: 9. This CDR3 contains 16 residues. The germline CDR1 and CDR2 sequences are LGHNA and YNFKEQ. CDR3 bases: TGTGCCAGCAGCCCCCGGGGTAGCGGGGGAGAAGAGACCCAGTACTTC. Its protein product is CASSPRGSGGEETQYF.

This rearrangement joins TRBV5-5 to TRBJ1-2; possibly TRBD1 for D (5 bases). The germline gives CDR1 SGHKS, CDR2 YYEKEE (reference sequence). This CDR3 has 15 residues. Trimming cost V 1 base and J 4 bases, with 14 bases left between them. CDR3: CASSLSGTSTYGYTF. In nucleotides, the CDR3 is TGTGCCAGCAGCTTGTCCGGGACTTCTACCTATGGCTACACCTTC.

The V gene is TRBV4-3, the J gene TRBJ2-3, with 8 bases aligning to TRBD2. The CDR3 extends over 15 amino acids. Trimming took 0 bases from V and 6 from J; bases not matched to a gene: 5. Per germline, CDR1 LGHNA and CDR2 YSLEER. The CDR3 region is CASSQDVAGGDTQYF. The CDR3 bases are TGCGCCAGCAGCCAAGACGTCGCGGGGGGTGATACGCAGTATTTT.

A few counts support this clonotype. CDR3 sequence reads: CARLQGAVAHEQYV. The DNA of the CDR3 is TGCGCCAGACTACAGGGGGCCGTTGCTCACGAGCAGTACGTC. The chain links TRBV10-1 to TRBJ2-7; 9 bases are shared with TRBD1. Looked up from germline, CDR1 is WNHNN and CDR2 is SYGVQD (reference sequence). V shed 9 bases and J 5 bases; nucleotides not matched to a gene: 11. CDR3 length: 14 amino acids.

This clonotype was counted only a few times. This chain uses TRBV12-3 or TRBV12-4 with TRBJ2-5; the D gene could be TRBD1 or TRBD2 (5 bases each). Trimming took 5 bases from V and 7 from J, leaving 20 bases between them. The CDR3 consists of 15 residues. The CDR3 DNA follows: TGTGCCAGCAGTAGCCTCGGGACCCTCCCTGGGACCCAGTACTTC. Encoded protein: CASSSLGTLPGTQYF.

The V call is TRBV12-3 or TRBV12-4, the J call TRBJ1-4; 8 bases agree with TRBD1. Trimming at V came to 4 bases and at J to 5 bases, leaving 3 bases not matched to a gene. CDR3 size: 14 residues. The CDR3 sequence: CASSWTGRNEKLFF. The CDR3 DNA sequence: TGTGCCAGCAGTTGGACAGGGAGGAATGAAAAACTGTTTTTT.

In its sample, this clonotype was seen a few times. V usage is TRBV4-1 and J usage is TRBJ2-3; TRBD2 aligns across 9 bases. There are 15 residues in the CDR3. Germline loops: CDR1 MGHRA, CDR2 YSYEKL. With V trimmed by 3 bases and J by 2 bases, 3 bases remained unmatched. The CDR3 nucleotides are TGCGCCAGCAGCCAGAGCGGGGGGTACACAGATACGCAGTATTTT. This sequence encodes CASSQSGGYTDTQYF.

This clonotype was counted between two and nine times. CDR3 coding DNA: TGTGCCAGCAGTTTAGTGAATGAGCAGTTCTTC. Protein: CASSLVNEQFF. The rearrangement links TRBV12-3 or TRBV12-4 to TRBJ2-1; D not certain. The germline V and J ends were trimmed by 1 base and 7 bases, with 2 bases remaining between them. The CDR3 length is 11 residues.

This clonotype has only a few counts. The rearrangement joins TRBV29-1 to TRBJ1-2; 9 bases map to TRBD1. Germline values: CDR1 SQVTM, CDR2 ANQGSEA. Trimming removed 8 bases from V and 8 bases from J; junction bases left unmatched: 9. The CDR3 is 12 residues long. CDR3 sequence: CSTPTGGKGYTF. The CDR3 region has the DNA TGCAGCACCCCGACAGGGGGAAAAGGCTACACCTTC.

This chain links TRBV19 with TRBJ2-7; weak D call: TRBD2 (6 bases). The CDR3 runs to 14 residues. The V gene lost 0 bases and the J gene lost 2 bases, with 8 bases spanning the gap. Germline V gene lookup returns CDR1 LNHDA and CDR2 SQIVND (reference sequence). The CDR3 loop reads CASSIDPGAYEQYF. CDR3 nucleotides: TGTGCCAGTAGTATAGATCCGGGGGCCTACGAGCAGTACTTC.

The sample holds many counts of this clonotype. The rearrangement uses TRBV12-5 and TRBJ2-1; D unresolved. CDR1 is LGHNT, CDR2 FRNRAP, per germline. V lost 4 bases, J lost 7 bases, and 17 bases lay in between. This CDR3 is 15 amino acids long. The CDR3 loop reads CASGYPARVGNEQFF. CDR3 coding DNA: TGTGCTAGTGGTTATCCCGCCCGGGTGGGGAATGAGCAGTTCTTC.

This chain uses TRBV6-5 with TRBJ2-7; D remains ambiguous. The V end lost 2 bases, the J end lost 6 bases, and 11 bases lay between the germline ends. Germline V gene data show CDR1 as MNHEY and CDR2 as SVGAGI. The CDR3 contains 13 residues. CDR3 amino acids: CASSYGYLIEQYF. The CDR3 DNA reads TGTGCCAGCAGTTACGGGTATTTGATCGAGCAGTACTTC.

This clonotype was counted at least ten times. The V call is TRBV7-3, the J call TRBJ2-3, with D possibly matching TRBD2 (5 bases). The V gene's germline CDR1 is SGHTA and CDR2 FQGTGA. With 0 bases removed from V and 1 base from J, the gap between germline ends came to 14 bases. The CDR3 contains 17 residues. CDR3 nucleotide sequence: TGTGCCAGCAGCTTAACCCCTTCTCGGGGAGGCACAGATACGCAGTATTTT. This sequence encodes CASSLTPSRGGTDTQYF.

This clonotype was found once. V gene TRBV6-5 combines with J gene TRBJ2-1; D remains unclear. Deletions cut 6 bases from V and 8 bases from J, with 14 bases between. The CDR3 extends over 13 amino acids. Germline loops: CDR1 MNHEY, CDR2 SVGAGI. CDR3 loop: CASRKGASHEQFF. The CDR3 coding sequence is TGTGCCAGCAGAAAAGGAGCCTCTCATGAGCAGTTCTTC.

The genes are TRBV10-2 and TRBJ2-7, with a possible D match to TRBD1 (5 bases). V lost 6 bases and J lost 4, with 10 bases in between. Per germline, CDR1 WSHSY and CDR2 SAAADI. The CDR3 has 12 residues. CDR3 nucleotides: TGCGCCAGCAGAGGGGCCTTATACGAGCAGTACTTC. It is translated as CASRGALYEQYF.

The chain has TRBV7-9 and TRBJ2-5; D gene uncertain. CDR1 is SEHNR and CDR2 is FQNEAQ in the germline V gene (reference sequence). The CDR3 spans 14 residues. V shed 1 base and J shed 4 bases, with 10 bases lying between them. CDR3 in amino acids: CASSLVTLRETQYF. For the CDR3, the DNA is TGTGCCAGCAGCTTAGTGACTCTCCGAGAGACCCAGTACTTC.

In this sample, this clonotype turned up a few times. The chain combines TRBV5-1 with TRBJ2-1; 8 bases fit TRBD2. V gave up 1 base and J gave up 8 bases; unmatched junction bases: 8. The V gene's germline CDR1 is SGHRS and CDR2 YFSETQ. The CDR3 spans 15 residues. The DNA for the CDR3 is TGCGCCAGCAGCTTGACGGGGGGGCCCGGACATGAGCAGTTCTTC. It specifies CASSLTGGPGHEQFF.

CDR3 DNA: TGTGCCAGCCTTACCGGGGCAGGGGACTACGAGCAGTACTTC. It specifies CASLTGAGDYEQYF. This chain joins TRBV6-6 and TRBJ2-7; possible D gene TRBD1, 6 bases. Trimming cost V 8 bases and J 3 bases, with 17 bases left between them. This CDR3 comprises 14 residues. Germline V gives CDR1 MNHNY, CDR2 SVGAGI (reference sequence).

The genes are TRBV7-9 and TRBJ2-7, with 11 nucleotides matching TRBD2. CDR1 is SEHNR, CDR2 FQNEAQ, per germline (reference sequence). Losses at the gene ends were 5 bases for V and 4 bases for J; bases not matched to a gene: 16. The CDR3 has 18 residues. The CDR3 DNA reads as TGTGCCAGCAGCCTTCCGGGGACTAGCGGCACTACGCCTTACGAGCAGTACTTC. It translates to CASSLPGTSGTTPYEQYF.

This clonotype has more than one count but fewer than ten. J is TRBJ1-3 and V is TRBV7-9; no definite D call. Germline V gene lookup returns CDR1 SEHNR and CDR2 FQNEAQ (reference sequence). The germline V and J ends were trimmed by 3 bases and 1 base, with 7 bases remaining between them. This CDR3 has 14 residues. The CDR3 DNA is TGTGCCAGCAGCTTCGAGGAGTCTGGAAACACCATATATTTT. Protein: CASSFEESGNTIYF.

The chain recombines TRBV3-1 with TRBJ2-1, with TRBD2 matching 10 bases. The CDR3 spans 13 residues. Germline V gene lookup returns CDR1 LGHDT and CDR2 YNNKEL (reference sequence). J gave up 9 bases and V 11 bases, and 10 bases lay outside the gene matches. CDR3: CAVLSGRAGEQFF. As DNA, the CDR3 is TGTGCCGTTTTAAGCGGGAGGGCCGGTGAGCAGTTCTTC.

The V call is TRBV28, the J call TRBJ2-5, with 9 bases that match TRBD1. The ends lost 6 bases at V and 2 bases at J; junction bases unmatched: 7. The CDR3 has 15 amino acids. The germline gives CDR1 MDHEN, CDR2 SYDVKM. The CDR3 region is CASSRPGTGQETQYF. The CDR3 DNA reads TGTGCCAGCAGCCGACCCGGGACAGGGCAAGAGACCCAGTACTTC.

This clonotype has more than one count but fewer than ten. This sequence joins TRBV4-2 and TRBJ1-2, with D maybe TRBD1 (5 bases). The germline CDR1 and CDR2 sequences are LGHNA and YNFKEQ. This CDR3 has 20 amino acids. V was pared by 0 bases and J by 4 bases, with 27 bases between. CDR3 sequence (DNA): TGTGCCAGCAGCCAAGAAGTTGTGGTGGAGGGGCCCCCAAGGGCCTATGGCTACACCTTC. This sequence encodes CASSQEVVVEGPPRAYGYTF.

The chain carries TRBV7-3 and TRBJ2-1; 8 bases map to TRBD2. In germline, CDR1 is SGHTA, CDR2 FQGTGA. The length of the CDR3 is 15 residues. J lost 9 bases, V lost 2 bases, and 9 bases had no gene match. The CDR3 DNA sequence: TGTGCCAGCAGCTTAGGAGTCGGGGGGGCCGGTGAGCAGTTCTTC. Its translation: CASSLGVGGAGEQFF.

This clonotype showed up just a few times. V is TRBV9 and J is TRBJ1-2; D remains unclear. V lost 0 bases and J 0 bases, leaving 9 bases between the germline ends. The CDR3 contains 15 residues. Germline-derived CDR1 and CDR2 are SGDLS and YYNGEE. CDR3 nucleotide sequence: TGTGCCAGCAGCGTAGCTACTCCCTCTAACTATGGCTACACCTTC. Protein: CASSVATPSNYGYTF.

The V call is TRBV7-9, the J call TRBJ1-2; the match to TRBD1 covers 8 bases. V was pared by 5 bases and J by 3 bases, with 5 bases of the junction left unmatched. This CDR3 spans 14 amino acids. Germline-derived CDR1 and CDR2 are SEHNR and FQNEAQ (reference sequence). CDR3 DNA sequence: TGTGCCAGCAGCAATCTGGGACAGGACTATGGCTACACCTTC. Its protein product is CASSNLGQDYGYTF.